This T cell receptor beta chain was identified during a study of cytomegalovirus exposure and HLA in healthy donors. Study-level information: A subsequent analysis reported that the roughly 120 validation repertoires were produced on the same platform that had also been used for the roughly 670 first-cohort repertoires.

Among the roughly 120 subjects of the validation cohort, separate from the 666-subject first cohort, were the donors. The trim removed 1 base at V and 2 bases at J, leaving 5 bases unmatched. The CDR3 sequence is 15 residues long. Germline V lookup: CDR1 SGHAT, CDR2 FQNNGV. A note on this clone: Its antigen is currently unknown.

Assay used: immunoSEQ multiplex PCR; TCRdb lists only in-frame clones, some missing. The sample carries 260,000 or so clones, about 87% recorded once. Study-wide results and caveats: About 180 TCR beta chains were listed as cytomegalovirus-associated. A subsequent analysis found that TCR clusters from the first cohort also tended to co-occur in the approximately 110 validation repertoires, with around 94% of cluster scores above 0.

The source of this sequence is a man between 18 and 29 years old in good health and CMV-seronegative. V gene TRBV11-2 combines with J gene TRBJ2-7; 7 positions match TRBD2. Sequencing was done on a sample of PBMCs. CDR3 loop: CASSLGAGVTYEQYF. In DNA, the CDR3 is TGTGCCAGCAGCTTAGGGGCGGGAGTGACCTACGAGCAGTACTTC.